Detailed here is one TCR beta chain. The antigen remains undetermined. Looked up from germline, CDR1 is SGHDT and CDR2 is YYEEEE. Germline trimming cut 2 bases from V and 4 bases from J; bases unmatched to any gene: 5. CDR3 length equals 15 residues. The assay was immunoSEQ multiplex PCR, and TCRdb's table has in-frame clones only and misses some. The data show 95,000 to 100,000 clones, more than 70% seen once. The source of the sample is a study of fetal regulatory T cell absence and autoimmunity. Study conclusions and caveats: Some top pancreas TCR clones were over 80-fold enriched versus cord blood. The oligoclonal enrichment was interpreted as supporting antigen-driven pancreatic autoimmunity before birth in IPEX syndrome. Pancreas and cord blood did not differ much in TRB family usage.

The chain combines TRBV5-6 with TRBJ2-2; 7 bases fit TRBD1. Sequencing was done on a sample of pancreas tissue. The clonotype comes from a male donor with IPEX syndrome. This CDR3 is CASSFPGQPTGELFF. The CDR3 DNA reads TGTGCCAGCAGCTTCCCGGGACAGCCCACCGGGGAGCTGTTTTTT.